This T cell receptor (beta chain) was identified in a study of T cell repertoires in cytomegalovirus infection. Study details: In the study, CMV epitopes included recently identified HLA-C-restricted and well-studied HLA-B-restricted ones.

TCRdb ran MiXCR on the reads and lists one entry per CDR3 protein. The table has roughly 350,000 distinct CDR3 sequences, approximately 30% seen once. Per germline, CDR1 SGHAT and CDR2 FQDESV (reference sequence). The CDR3 contains 17 residues. Trimming shortened V by 5 bases and J by 1 base, and 20 bases separated the two germline ends. This clonotype was seen more than once but under ten times. Antigen unknown. Sequencing used cultured PBMCs, obtained from culture after CMV antigen stimulation. The clonotype originates from a human donor in good health (CMV status not recorded). Some clones in this sample may be carry-over from other donors' samples. The chain joins TRBV11-1 to TRBJ1-1; D uncertain. The CDR3 here is CASSPGGGRVANTEAFF. CDR3 sequence (DNA): TGTGCCAGCAGCCCCGGTGGCGGGCGCGTCGCGAACACTGAAGCTTTCTTT.